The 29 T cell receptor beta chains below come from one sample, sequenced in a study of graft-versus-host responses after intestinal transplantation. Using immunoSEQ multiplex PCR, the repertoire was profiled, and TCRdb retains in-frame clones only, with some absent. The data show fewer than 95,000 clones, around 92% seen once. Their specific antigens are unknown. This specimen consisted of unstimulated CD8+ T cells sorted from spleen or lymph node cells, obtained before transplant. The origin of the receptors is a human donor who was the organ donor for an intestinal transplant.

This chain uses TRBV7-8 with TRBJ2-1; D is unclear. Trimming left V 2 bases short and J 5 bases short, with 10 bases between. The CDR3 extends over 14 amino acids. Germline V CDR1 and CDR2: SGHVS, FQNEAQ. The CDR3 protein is CASSLLRRDNEQFF. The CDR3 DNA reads TGTGCCAGCAGCTTACTGCGGAGAGACAATGAGCAGTTCTTC.

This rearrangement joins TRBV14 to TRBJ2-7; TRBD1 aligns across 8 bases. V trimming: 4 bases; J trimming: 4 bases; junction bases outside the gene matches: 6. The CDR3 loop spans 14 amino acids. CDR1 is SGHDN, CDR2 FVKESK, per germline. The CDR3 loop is CASSLGQGAYEQYF. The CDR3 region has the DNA TGTGCCAGCAGCCTCGGCCAGGGGGCTTACGAGCAGTACTTC.

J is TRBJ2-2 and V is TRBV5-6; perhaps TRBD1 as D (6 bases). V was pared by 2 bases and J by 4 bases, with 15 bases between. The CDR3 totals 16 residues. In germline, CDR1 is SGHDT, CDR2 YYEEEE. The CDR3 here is CASSFIWGPSTGELFF. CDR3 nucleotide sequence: TGTGCCAGCAGCTTTATATGGGGGCCGAGCACCGGGGAGCTGTTTTTT.

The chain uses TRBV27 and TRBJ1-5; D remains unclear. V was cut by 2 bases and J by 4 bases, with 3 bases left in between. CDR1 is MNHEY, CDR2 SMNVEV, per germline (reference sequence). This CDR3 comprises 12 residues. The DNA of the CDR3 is TGTGCCAGCAGTTTAACTAATCAGCCCCAGCATTTT. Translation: CASSLTNQPQHF.

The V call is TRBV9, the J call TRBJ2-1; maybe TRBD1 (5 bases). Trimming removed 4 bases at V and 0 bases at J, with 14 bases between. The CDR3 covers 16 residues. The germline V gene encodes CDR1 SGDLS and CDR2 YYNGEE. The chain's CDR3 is CASSPLGAHSYNEQFF. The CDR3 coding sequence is TGTGCCAGCAGCCCCCTTGGGGCCCACTCCTACAATGAGCAGTTCTTC.

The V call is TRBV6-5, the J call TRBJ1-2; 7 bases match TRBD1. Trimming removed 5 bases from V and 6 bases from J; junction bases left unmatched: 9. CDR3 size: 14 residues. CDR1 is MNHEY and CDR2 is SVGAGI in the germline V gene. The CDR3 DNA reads TGTGCCAGCAGTCCCTTGGGACAGATGAATGGCTACACCTTC. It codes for CASSPLGQMNGYTF.

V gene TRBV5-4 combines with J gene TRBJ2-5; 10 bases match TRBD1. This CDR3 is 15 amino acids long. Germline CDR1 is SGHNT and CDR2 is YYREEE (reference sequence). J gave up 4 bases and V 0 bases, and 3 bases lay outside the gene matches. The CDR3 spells CASSLGGQGGETQYF. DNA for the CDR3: TGTGCCAGCAGCTTGGGCGGACAGGGGGGAGAGACCCAGTACTTC.

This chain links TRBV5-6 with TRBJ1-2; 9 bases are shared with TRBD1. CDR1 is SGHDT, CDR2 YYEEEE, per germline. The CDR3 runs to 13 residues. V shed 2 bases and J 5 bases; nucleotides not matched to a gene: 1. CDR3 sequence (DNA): TGTGCCAGCAGCTTCGGGACAGGGTATGGCTACACCTTC. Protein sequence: CASSFGTGYGYTF.

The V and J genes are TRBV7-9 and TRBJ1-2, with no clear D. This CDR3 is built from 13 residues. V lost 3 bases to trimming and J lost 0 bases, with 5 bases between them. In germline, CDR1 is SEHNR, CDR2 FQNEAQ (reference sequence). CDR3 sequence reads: CASSFLANYGYTF. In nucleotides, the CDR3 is TGTGCCAGCAGCTTTCTAGCTAACTATGGCTACACCTTC.

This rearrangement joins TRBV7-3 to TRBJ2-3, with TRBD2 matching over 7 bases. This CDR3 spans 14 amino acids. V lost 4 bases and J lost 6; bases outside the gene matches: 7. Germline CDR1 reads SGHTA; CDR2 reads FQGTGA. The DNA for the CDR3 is TGTGCCAGCAGCTCACGGGACTATCCTGATACGCAGTATTTT. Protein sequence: CASSSRDYPDTQYF.

The CDR3 DNA sequence: TGCGCCAGCAGCCCGGGCTGGGGCCCCGCTGAAGCTTTCTTT. This encodes CASSPGWGPAEAFF. The chain recombines TRBV5-1 with TRBJ1-1, with D perhaps TRBD1 (5 bases). V was trimmed by 4 bases and J by 6 bases, leaving 16 bases between them. The CDR3 extends over 14 amino acids. Germline V gene data show CDR1 as SGHRS and CDR2 as YFSETQ.

CDR3 in amino acids: CASDPGQGARNTEAFF. The CDR3 DNA follows: TGTGCCAGTGACCCGGGACAGGGGGCGCGGAACACTGAAGCTTTCTTT. This chain joins TRBV19 and TRBJ1-1; 12 positions agree with TRBD1. The V segment lost 8 bases and the J segment 1 base; nucleotides outside the gene matches: 8. The CDR3 contains 16 residues. The V gene's germline CDR1 is LNHDA and CDR2 SQIVND (reference sequence).

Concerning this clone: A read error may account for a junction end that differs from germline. The CDR3 spells CASTQLGGQGYDQYF. CDR3 DNA sequence: TGTGCCAGCACCCAATTGGGGGGACAGGGCTACGATCAGTACTTC. V gene TRBV7-2 combines with J gene TRBJ2-7; 9 bases agree with TRBD1. The CDR3 has 15 amino acids. Germline V gene lookup returns CDR1 SGHTA and CDR2 FQGNSA.

Written as DNA, the CDR3 is TGTGCCAGCAGCTTACTGGGGCGGCCCGCGGACACCATATATTTT. Amino acid sequence: CASSLLGRPADTIYF. The gene calls are TRBV7-3 and TRBJ1-3, with D possibly being TRBD1 (5 bases). With 2 bases removed from V and 8 bases from J, the gap between germline ends came to 16 bases. This CDR3 has 15 residues. Germline V lookup: CDR1 SGHTA, CDR2 FQGTGA.

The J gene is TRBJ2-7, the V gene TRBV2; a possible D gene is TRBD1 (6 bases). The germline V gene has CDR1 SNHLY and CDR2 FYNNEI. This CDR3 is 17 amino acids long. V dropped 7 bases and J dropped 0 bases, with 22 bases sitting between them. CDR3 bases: TGTGCCAGCACGGGAAGGTCGGACAGATCCCTCTCCTACGAGCAGTACTTC. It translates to CASTGRSDRSLSYEQYF.

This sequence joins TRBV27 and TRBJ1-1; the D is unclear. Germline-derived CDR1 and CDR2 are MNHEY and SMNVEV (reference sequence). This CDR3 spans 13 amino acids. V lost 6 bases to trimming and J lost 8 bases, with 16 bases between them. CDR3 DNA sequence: TGTGCCAGCAGCCCCAGAAGGGCGGGGGAAGCTTTCTTT. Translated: CASSPRRAGEAFF.

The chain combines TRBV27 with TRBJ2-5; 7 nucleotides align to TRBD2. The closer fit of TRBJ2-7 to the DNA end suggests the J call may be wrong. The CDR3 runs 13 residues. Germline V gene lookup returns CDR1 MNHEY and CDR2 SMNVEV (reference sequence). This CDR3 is CATGLAGDYEQYF. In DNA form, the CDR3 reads TGTGCCACCGGACTGGCGGGGGATTACGAGCAGTACTTC.

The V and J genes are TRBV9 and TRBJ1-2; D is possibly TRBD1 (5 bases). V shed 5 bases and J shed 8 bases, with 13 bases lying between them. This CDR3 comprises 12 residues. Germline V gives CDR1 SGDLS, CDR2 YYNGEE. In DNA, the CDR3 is TGTGCCAGCAGGTCAGGGATTGACGGCTACACCTTC. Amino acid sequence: CASRSGIDGYTF.

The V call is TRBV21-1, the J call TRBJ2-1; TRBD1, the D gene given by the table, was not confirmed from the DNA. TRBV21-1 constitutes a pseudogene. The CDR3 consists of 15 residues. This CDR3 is CASTGQEDAYNEQFF. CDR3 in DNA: TGTGCCAGCACTGGACAGGAGGATGCTTACAATGAGCAGTTCTTC.

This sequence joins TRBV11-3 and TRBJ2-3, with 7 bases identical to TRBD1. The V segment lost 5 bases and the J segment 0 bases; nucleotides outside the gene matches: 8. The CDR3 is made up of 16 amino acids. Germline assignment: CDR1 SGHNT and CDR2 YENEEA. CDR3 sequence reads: CASSPRTGASTDTQYF. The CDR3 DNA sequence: TGTGCCAGCAGCCCCAGGACAGGCGCTAGCACAGATACGCAGTATTTT.

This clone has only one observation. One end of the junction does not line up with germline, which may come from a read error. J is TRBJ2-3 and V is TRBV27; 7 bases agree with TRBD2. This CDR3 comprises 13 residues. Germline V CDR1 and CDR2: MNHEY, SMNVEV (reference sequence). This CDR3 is CAAGRSAGDTQYF. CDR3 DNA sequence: TGCGCGGCGGGCAGGTCAGCGGGGGATACGCAGTATTTT.

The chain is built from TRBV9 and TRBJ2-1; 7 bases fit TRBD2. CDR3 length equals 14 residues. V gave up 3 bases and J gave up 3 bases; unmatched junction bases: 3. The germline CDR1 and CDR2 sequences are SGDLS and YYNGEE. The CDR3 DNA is TGTGCCAGCAGCGGTCGCGGGGGCTACAATGAGCAGTTCTTC. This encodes CASSGRGGYNEQFF. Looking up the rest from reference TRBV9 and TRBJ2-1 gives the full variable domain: DSGVTQTPKHLITATGQRVTLRCSPRSGDLSVYWYQQSLDQGLQFLIQYYNGEERAKGNILERFSAQQFPDLHSELNLSSLELGDSALYFCASSGRGGYNEQFFGPGTRLTVL.

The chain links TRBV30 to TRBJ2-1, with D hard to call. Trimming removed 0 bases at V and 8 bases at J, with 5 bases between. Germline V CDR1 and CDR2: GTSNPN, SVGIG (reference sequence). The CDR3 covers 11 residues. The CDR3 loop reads CAWSVSDEQFF. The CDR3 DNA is TGTGCCTGGAGTGTATCCGATGAGCAGTTCTTC.

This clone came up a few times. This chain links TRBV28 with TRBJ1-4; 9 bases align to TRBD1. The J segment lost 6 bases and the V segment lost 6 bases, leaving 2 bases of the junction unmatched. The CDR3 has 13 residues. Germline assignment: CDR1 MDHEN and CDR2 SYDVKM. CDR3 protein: CASRGQGDEKLFF. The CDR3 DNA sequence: TGTGCCAGCAGGGGACAGGGCGATGAAAAACTGTTTTTT.

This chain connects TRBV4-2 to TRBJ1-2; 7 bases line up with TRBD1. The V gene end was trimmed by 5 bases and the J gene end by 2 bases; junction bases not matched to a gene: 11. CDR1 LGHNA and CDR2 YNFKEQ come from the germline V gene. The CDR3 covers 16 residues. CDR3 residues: CASSSTVGQSNYGYTF. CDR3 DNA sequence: TGTGCCAGCAGCTCAACAGTGGGACAGTCGAACTATGGCTACACCTTC.

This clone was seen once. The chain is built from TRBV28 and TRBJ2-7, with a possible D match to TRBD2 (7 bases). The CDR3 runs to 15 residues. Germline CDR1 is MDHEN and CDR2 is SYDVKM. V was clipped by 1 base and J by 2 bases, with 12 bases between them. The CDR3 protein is CASSLSGGVAYEQYF. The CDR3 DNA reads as TGTGCCAGCAGTTTATCGGGGGGCGTCGCCTACGAGCAGTACTTC.

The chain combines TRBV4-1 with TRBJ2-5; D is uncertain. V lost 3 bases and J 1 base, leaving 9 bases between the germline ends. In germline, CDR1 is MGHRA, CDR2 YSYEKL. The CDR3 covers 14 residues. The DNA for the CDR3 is TGCGCCAGCAGCCAGGGCAGATTCCAAGAGACCCAGTACTTC. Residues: CASSQGRFQETQYF.

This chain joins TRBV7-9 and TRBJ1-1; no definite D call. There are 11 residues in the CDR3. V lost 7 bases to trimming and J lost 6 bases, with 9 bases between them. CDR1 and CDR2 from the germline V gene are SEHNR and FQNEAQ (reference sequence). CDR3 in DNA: TGTGCCAGCAAAGACATCGCTGAAGCTTTCTTT. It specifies CASKDIAEAFF.

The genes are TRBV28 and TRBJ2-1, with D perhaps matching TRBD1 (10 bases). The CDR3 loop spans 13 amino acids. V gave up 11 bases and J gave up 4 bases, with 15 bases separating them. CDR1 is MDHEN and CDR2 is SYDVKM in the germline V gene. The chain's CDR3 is CALAGQGYNEQFF. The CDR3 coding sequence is TGTGCCCTAGCGGGACAGGGGTACAATGAGCAGTTCTTC.